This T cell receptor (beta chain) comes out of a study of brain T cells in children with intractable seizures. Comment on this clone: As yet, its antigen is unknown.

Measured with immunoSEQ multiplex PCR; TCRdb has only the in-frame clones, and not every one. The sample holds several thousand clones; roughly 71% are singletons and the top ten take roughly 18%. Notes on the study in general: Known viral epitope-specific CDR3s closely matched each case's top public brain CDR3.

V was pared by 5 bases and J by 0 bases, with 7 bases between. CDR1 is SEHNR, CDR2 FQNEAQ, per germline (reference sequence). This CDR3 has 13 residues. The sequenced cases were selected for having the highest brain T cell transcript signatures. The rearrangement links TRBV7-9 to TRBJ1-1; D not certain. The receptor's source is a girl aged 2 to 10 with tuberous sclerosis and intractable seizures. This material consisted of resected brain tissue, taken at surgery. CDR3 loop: CASSIGLNTEAFF. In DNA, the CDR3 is TGTGCCAGCAGCATTGGCCTGAACACTGAAGCTTTCTTT.